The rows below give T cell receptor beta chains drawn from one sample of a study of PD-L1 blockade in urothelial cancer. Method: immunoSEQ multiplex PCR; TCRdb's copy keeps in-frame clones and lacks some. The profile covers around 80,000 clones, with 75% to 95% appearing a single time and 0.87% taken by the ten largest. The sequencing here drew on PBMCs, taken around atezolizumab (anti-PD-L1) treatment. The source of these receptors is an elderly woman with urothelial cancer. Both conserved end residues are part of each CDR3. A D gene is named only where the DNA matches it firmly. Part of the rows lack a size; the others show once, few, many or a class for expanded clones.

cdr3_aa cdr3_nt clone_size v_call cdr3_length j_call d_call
CASSEFGGQAEKLFF TGTGCCAGCAGTGAATTTGGGGGACAGGCTGAAAAACTGTTTTTT once TRBV25-1 15 TRBJ1-4 TRBD1
CASSLLAIEQFF TGTGCCAGCAGTTTACTAGCGATTGAGCAGTTCTTC once TRBV2 12 TRBJ2-1 TRBD2
CSVGSGGAFF TGCAGCGTTGGTTCAGGGGGAGCTTTCTTT - TRBV29-1 10 TRBJ1-1 TRBD1
CASSQEGQGRSEKLFF TGCGCCAGCAGCCAAGAGGGACAGGGGAGGAGTGAAAAACTGTTTTTT - TRBV4-1 16 TRBJ1-4 TRBD1
CASRGQPTGELFF TGTGCCAGCAGGGGACAACCCACCGGGGAGCTGTTTTTT once TRBV27 13 TRBJ2-2 -
CASSAASGRATDTQYF TGCGCCAGCAGCGCTGCTAGCGGGAGGGCCACAGATACGCAGTATTTT - TRBV5-1 16 TRBJ2-3 TRBD2
CASSRPGGSYNEQFF TGCGCCAGCAGCCGCCCAGGGGGCTCCTACAATGAGCAGTTCTTC - TRBV5-1 15 TRBJ2-1 TRBD1
CASSVGVRDTEAFF TGCGCCAGCAGTGTCGGAGTGAGGGACACTGAAGCTTTCTTT - TRBV10-2 14 TRBJ1-1 -
CASSVGQVNTEAFF TGTGCCAGCAGCGTAGGTCAGGTGAACACTGAAGCTTTCTTT - TRBV9 14 TRBJ1-1 -
CASSRLTSPNTGELFF TGTGCCAGCAGCCGCTTAACTAGCCCGAACACCGGGGAGCTGTTTTTT - TRBV7-9 16 TRBJ2-2 -
CASSDRYSNQPQHF TGTGCCAGCAGTGATCGGTATAGCAATCAGCCCCAGCATTTT - TRBV27 14 TRBJ1-5 -
CASSLSTGLFF TGTGCCAGTAGTCTCTCGACAGGGCTTTTCTTT once TRBV19 11 TRBJ1-1 TRBD1
CASSLELAGSTDTQYF TGCGCCAGCAGCTTGGAACTAGCGGGCAGCACAGATACGCAGTATTTT - TRBV5-1 16 TRBJ2-3 TRBD2
CASTYRVSYGYTF TGTGCCAGTACCTACAGGGTTAGCTATGGCTACACCTTC - TRBV28 13 TRBJ1-2 -
CASSPDRAREKLFF TGCGCCAGCAGCCCGGACAGGGCGCGGGAAAAACTGTTTTTT once TRBV5-1 14 TRBJ1-4 TRBD1
CAISDSGRGGSGTDTQYF TGTGCCATCAGTGATTCCGGGAGGGGCGGGAGTGGGACAGATACGCAGTATTTT - TRBV10-3 18 TRBJ2-3 TRBD2
CASSGDSQYQPQHF TGTGCCAGTAGTGGGGACAGTCAGTATCAGCCCCAGCATTTT - TRBV19 14 TRBJ1-5 TRBD1
CASRAGSSYNEQFF TGCGCCAGCAGAGCGGGTAGCTCCTACAATGAGCAGTTCTTC - TRBV5-1 14 TRBJ2-1 -
CASSAGQGRPEAFF TGTGCCAGCAGCGCGGGACAGGGCCGTCCTGAAGCTTTCTTT - TRBV5-4 14 TRBJ1-1 TRBD1
CASSTTSGRGVPYNEQFF TGTGCCAGTAGTACGACTAGCGGGAGGGGAGTACCCTACAATGAGCAGTTCTTC once TRBV19 18 TRBJ2-1 TRBD2
CASSPRVGLAGVGFGSHNEQFF TGTGCCAGCAGCCCAAGAGTAGGACTAGCGGGAGTGGGTTTCGGGTCCCACAATGAGCAGTTCTTC - TRBV9 22 TRBJ2-1 TRBD2
CASSQRLAAVAYNEQFF TGTGCCAGCAGCCAACGGCTAGCGGCTGTAGCCTACAATGAGCAGTTCTTC - TRBV4-2 17 TRBJ2-1 TRBD2
CASSLRGSGDTQYF TGTGCCAGCAGTCTCAGGGGGTCCGGAGATACGCAGTATTTT - TRBV27 14 TRBJ2-3 TRBD1
CASSGALAGGSYNEQFF TGCGCCAGCAGCGGGGCCTTAGCGGGAGGTTCCTACAATGAGCAGTTCTTC - TRBV10-2 17 TRBJ2-1 TRBD2
CASSVDEGSGSRNTQYF TGTGCCAGCAGCGTAGATGAGGGTAGCGGGAGCCGAAATACGCAGTATTTT - TRBV9 17 TRBJ2-3 TRBD2
CASSHRDSYYNEQFF TGTGCCAGCAGCCACCGGGACAGCTACTACAATGAGCAGTTCTTC few TRBV7-8 15 TRBJ2-1 TRBD1
CASSPGQSYNEQFF TGTGCCAGCAGCCCGGGACAGTCCTACAATGAGCAGTTCTTC - TRBV7-3 14 TRBJ2-1 TRBD1
CASSLDRAVTEAFF TGTGCCAGCAGCCTAGACAGGGCCGTCACTGAAGCTTTCTTT few TRBV16 14 TRBJ1-1 TRBD1
CASSTPARGHYGYTF TGTGCCAGCAGTACCCCCGCCAGGGGCCACTATGGCTACACCTTC - TRBV6-5 15 TRBJ1-2 -
CASSASEGAKLFF TGTGCCAGCAGCGCCTCGGAAGGGGCAAAACTGTTTTTT - TRBV9 13 TRBJ1-4 -
CSVEAPAGAEKLFF TGCAGCGTTGAAGCTCCTGCGGGAGCTGAAAAACTGTTTTTT - TRBV29-1 14 TRBJ1-4 -